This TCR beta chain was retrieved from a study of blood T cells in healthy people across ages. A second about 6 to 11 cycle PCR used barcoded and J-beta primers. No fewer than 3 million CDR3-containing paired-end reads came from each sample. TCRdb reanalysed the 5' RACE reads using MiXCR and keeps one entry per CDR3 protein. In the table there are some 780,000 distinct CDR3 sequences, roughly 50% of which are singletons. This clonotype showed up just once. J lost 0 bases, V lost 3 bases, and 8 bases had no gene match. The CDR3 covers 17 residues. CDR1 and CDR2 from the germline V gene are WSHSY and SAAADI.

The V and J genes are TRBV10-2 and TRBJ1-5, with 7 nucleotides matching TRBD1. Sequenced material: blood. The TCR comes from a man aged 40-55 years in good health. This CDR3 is CASSDPDRAISNQPQHF. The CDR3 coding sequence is TGCGCCAGCAGTGATCCAGACAGGGCTATTAGCAATCAGCCCCAGCATTTT.